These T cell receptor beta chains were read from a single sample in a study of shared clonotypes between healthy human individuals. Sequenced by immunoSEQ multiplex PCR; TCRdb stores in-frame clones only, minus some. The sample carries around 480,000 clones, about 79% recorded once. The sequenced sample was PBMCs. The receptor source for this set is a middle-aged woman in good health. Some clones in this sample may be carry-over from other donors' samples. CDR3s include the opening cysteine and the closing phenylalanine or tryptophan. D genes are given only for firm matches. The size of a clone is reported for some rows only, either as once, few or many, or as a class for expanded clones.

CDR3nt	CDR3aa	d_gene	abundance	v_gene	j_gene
TGCGCCAGCAGCCTAACTGGACAGGGAGAAGAAAAACTGTTTTTT	CASSLTGQGEEKLFF	TRBD1	NA	TRBV4-1	TRBJ1-4
TGCGCCAGCAGCCACCTGGGACGCACAGATACGCAGTATTTT	CASSHLGRTDTQYF	NA	NA	TRBV4-1	TRBJ2-3
TGTGCCTGGAGTGACCCAGGGGGCTCTAGCTATGGCTACACCTTC	CAWSDPGGSSYGYTF	TRBD1	NA	TRBV30	TRBJ1-2
TGCGCCAGCAGCCTGGACGGGAATAGCAATCAGCCCCAGCATTTT	CASSLDGNSNQPQHF	NA	NA	TRBV5-1	TRBJ1-5
TGCAGCGTTGAAGTGGGCCAGGATTACTACAATGAGCAGTTCTTC	CSVEVGQDYYNEQFF	NA	NA	TRBV29-1	TRBJ2-1
TGTGCCAGCATCCCCCCAGGGGAAGGGACTAGCGGGAGGTCTCAAGAGACCCAGTACTTC	CASIPPGEGTSGRSQETQYF	TRBD2	NA	TRBV27	TRBJ2-5
TGTGCCAGCTCACCGCTCGGGAGGGTTGGCTACAATGAGCAGTTCTTC	CASSPLGRVGYNEQFF	TRBD2	NA	TRBV18	TRBJ2-1
TGTGCCAGCAGCAGTCGGAGGTACACTGAAGCTTTCTTT	CASSSRRYTEAFF	NA	NA	TRBV7-2	TRBJ1-1
TGTGCCAGCAAAGGGCTACAGGTATCCGAGCAGTACTTC	CASKGLQVSEQYF	NA	NA	TRBV6-6	TRBJ2-7
TGTGCCAGCAGCTTGGATAGCGGGAGGTCTTCCTACGAGCAGTACTTC	CASSLDSGRSSYEQYF	TRBD2	NA	TRBV5-4	TRBJ2-7
TGCGCCAGCAGCTTGAGTGGACGATTAGGTAATGAGCAGTTCTTC	CASSLSGRLGNEQFF	NA	NA	TRBV5-1	TRBJ2-1
TGTGCCAGCAGCCAAGTAGGCCCAGAGACCCAGTACTTC	CASSQVGPETQYF	NA	NA	TRBV14	TRBJ2-5
TGCAGCGTTGTGGGGACAGGAGCAACTAATGAAAAACTGTTTTTT	CSVVGTGATNEKLFF	TRBD1	NA	TRBV29-1	TRBJ1-4
TGTGCCAGCAGCTTAGGGGACAGTCACTACGAGCAGTACTTC	CASSLGDSHYEQYF	TRBD1	NA	TRBV7-8	TRBJ2-7
TGTGCCAGCAGTGAACCGGGGTATGGCTACACCTTC	CASSEPGYGYTF	NA	NA	TRBV2	TRBJ1-2
TGTGCCTCGAGCGGCGGACTGGCAGATACGCAGTATTTT	CASSGGLADTQYF	NA	NA	TRBV30	TRBJ2-3
TGTGCCAGCAGCTTGGGGACAGCTACTAGCACAGATACGCAGTATTTT	CASSLGTATSTDTQYF	NA	NA	TRBV5-4	TRBJ2-3
TGTGCCAGCAGTCCCCCCCTGTATGGGGTAGGGACCTACGAGCAGTACTTC	CASSPPLYGVGTYEQYF	NA	NA	TRBV28	TRBJ2-7
TGTGCCAGCAGCCCCCAGGTGGGTCACGAGCAGTACTTC	CASSPQVGHEQYF	NA	few	TRBV7-9	TRBJ2-7
TGTGCCAGTAGTGAGCCGGGACTCATGACCTACGAGCAGTACTTC	CASSEPGLMTYEQYF	NA	NA	TRBV19	TRBJ2-7
TGTGCCAGCAGCCTTCCAGCGGGAGGGGTAAACGAGCAGTACTTC	CASSLPAGGVNEQYF	TRBD2	NA	TRBV7-8	TRBJ2-7
TGTGCCAGCAGCTTAAAGATTGGGGTTTATGAAGCTTTCTTT	CASSLKIGVYEAFF	NA	NA	TRBV7-6	TRBJ1-1
TGTGCCAGTACCGGGCCCCAGGACACCGGGGAGCTGTTTTTT	CASTGPQDTGELFF	NA	NA	TRBV19	TRBJ2-2
TGTGCCAGCAGCCCCGGGGGTCAGTTTAATGAAAAACTGTTTTTT	CASSPGGQFNEKLFF	NA	NA	TRBV7-9	TRBJ1-4
TGTGCCAGCAACCGGGGAGGGGCGAATCAGCCCCAGCATTTT	CASNRGGANQPQHF	NA	NA	TRBV2	TRBJ1-5
TGTGCCAGCAGCGTAGCAGGGCAGTCGAGCTCTGGGGCCAACGTCCTGACTTTC	CASSVAGQSSSGANVLTF	NA	NA	TRBV9	TRBJ2-6
TGCGCCAGCAGCCAAGATTGGGGGCCCTGGGCCAACGTCCTGACTTTC	CASSQDWGPWANVLTF	NA	few	TRBV4-1	TRBJ2-6
TGTGCCAGCAGTGAATGGGGACAGGGCTCCTACGAGCAGTACTTC	CASSEWGQGSYEQYF	TRBD1	few	TRBV6-1	TRBJ2-7
TGTGCCATCAGTGTTGGGACTAGCGACAACTACCGCCAGTTCTTC	CAISVGTSDNYRQFF	TRBD2	NA	TRBV10-3	TRBJ2-1
TGTGCCAGCAGTTTACGGCTAGCGGGGTGGCGGACCGGGGAGCTGTTTTTT	CASSLRLAGWRTGELFF	TRBD2	NA	TRBV27	TRBJ2-2
TGTGCCAGTAGGTCGATCGACAGGGCCCGTTCCCGCACAGATACGCAGTATTTT	CASRSIDRARSRTDTQYF	TRBD1	NA	TRBV19	TRBJ2-3
TGCGCCAGCAGCCCGGGGCGGTCTAGCGCCTCCTACGAGCAGTACTTC	CASSPGRSSASYEQYF	NA	NA	TRBV5-1	TRBJ2-7
TGTGCCAGCACCCCGGACAGGGTTGGGGATGAGCAGTACTTC	CASTPDRVGDEQYF	TRBD1	NA	TRBV2	TRBJ2-5
TGTGCCAGCAGTGAAGCAACGGACAGGCAGAATGAAAAACTGTTTTTT	CASSEATDRQNEKLFF	TRBD1	NA	TRBV6-1	TRBJ1-4
TGTGCCAGCAGTTCGAACACCGGGGAGCTGTTTTTT	CASSSNTGELFF	NA	few	TRBV6-5	TRBJ2-2
TGTGCCAGCAGTACGACAGGGAGGTACGAGCAGTACTTC	CASSTTGRYEQYF	NA	NA	TRBV28	TRBJ2-7
TGCGCCAGCAGCTTGGAGGCAGCGGAGACCCAGTACTTC	CASSLEAAETQYF	NA	NA	TRBV5-1	TRBJ2-5
TGTGCCAGCAGTCCCGGGACAGGCCGGGAGACCCAGTACTTC	CASSPGTGRETQYF	TRBD1	NA	TRBV7-3	TRBJ2-5
TGTGCCAGCAGCTTAGCTTTGGCGGGCGTCTACAATGAGCAGTTCTTC	CASSLALAGVYNEQFF	NA	NA	TRBV7-9	TRBJ2-1
TGCGCCAGCAGCTTGGTAGGGTACGAGCAGTACTTC	CASSLVGYEQYF	NA	NA	TRBV5-1	TRBJ2-7
TGTGCCAGCAGTGAAGTGAGGACTAGCGGGAGATACGAGCAGTACTTC	CASSEVRTSGRYEQYF	TRBD2	NA	TRBV6-1	TRBJ2-7
TGTGCCAGCACCTCACCCGGACAGGGTGGTAGTGAAGTACTGTTTTTT	CASTSPGQGGSEVLFF	TRBD1	few	TRBV7-8	TRBJ1-4
TGTGCCAGCAGCCCCGGGACTAGAGATACGCAGTATTTT	CASSPGTRDTQYF	TRBD2	NA	TRBV7-2	TRBJ2-3
TGTGCCAGCAGCTCAACGACTAGCGGGAGGGGTGAGCAGTACTTC	CASSSTTSGRGEQYF	TRBD2	NA	TRBV5-4	TRBJ2-7
TGTGCCAGCAGCCGTGGGGAGACCCAGTACTTC	CASSRGETQYF	NA	NA	TRBV5-4	TRBJ2-5